This T cell receptor (beta chain) was captured in a study of blood T cell repertoires in COVID-19. The wider study: Material from acute and convalescent COVID-19 was sourced from the United States, Italy and Spain. Sample material is recorded as cDNA or gDNA derived from T cells, B-cell-depleted T cells, or PBMCs.

Germline V gives CDR1 LGHNA, CDR2 YSLEER. Trimming at V came to 0 bases and at J to 3 bases, leaving 3 bases not matched to a gene. The CDR3 covers 15 residues. In the source study's methods: Estimation of nucleated cell counts relied on the amplification of reference gene primers. Data came from immunoSEQ multiplex PCR; TCRdb stores just in-frame clones and leaves some out. V, J and clone size are those of that table, while D and trimming were read from the DNA. The repertoire includes 200,000 to 250,000 clones, roughly 85% of them detected once, and about 5.1% sits in the top ten. In Seattle, patients joined the study during active infection and were tracked longitudinally.

Material: peripheral blood. This rearrangement joins TRBV4-3 to TRBJ2-7; 9 bases align to TRBD2. This TCR was sampled from a man aged 50-60 years with COVID-19, enrolled during active disease. CDR3 nucleotides: TGCGCCAGCAGCCAAGAGGCGGGGGGGATCTACGAGCAGTACTTC. Protein sequence: CASSQEAGGIYEQYF.